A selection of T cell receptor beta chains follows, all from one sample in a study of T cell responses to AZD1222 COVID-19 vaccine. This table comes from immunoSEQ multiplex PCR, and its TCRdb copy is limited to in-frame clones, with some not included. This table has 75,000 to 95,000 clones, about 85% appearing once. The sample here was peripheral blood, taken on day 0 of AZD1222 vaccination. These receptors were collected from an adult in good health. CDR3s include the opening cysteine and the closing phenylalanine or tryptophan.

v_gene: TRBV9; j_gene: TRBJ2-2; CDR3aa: CASSVDGTSGVNTGELFF
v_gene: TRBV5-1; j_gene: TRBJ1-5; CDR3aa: CASSLKAGWEPQHF
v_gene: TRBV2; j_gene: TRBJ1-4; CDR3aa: CASSELLDSEKLFF
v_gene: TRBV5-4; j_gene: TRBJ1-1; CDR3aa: CASSPGAGTGNTEAFF
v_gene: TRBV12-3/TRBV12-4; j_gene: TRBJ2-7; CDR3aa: CASSFDSGYEQYF
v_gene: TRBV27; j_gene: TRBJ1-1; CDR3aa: CASSLRDRKSMNTEAFF
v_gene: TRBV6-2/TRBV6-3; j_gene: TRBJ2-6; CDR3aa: CASSDPGVGANVLTF
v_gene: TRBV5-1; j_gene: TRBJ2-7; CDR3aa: CASSLGDYEQYF
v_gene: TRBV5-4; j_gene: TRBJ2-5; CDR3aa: CASNTAGGETQYF
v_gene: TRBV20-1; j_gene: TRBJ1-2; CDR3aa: CSAANGYTF
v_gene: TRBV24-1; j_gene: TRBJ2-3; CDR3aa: CATSSGFGTDTQYF